A single sample gave rise to the 11 T cell receptor beta chains below, sequenced in a study of T cell responses to AZD1222 COVID-19 vaccine. Assay: immunoSEQ multiplex PCR; the TCRdb copy retains only in-frame clones and omits some. The sample carries 150,000 to 170,000 clones, about 85% recorded once. This material consisted of peripheral blood, taken on day 0 of AZD1222 vaccination. These receptors came from an adult in good health.

The chain recombines TRBV29-1 with TRBJ1-1, with a weak D call TRBD1 (5 bases). CDR1 is SQVTM and CDR2 is ANQGSEA in the germline V gene. The germline V and J ends were trimmed by 0 bases and 1 base, with 18 bases remaining between them. CDR3 length: 17 residues. CDR3 sequence: CSVEEAGRAFGNTEAFF. CDR3 bases: TGCAGCGTTGAAGAGGCAGGGCGGGCGTTCGGGAACACTGAAGCTTTCTTT.

Only one count was recorded for this clone. J is TRBJ1-3 and V is TRBV9; TRBD1 might be the D (5 bases). V dropped 0 bases and J dropped 3 bases, with 7 bases sitting between them. Per germline, CDR1 SGDLS and CDR2 YYNGEE. The CDR3 has 14 residues. The CDR3 spells CASSVGGVGNTIYF. The DNA for the CDR3 is TGTGCCAGCAGCGTAGGAGGGGTTGGAAACACCATATATTTT.

The genes are TRBV27 and TRBJ2-7, with TRBD1 matching over 9 bases. The CDR3 length is 18 residues. J was trimmed by 3 bases and V by 2 bases; bases with no gene match: 14. In germline, CDR1 is MNHEY, CDR2 SMNVEV (reference sequence). CDR3 sequence reads: CASSLSFFRDRELYEQYF. The CDR3 region has the DNA TGTGCCAGCAGTTTAAGCTTTTTCCGGGACAGGGAACTCTACGAGCAGTACTTC.

This chain uses TRBV10-3 with TRBJ2-5, with a possible D match to TRBD1 (5 bases). Looked up from germline, CDR1 is ENHRY and CDR2 is SYGVKD. The CDR3 extends over 14 amino acids. V gave up 3 bases and J gave up 5 bases, with 13 bases separating them. As DNA, the CDR3 is TGTGCCATCAGTGATGGGGCTAGTCGCGAGACCCAGTACTTC. Residues: CAISDGASRETQYF.

The chain recombines TRBV11-1 with TRBJ2-3; D gene uncertain. The CDR3 runs 14 residues. V gave up 5 bases and J gave up 5 bases, with 14 bases separating them. CDR1 and CDR2 from the germline V gene are SGHAT and FQDESV (reference sequence). CDR3 residues: CASSRSSALDTQYF. The DNA of the CDR3 is TGTGCCAGCAGCAGAAGTTCCGCTTTAGATACGCAGTATTTT.

This chain uses TRBV19 with TRBJ1-5; D is perhaps TRBD1 (6 bases). This CDR3 has 15 amino acids. Germline V gives CDR1 LNHDA, CDR2 SQIVND (reference sequence). Trimming cost V 3 bases and J 6 bases, with 15 bases left between them. The CDR3 DNA follows: TGTGCCAGTAGTATGATAAGGGGGGCCCGTCAGCCCCAGCATTTT. The encoded protein is CASSMIRGARQPQHF.

The rearrangement joins TRBV5-5 to TRBJ1-4; maybe TRBD1 (5 bases). This CDR3 spans 15 amino acids. Germline CDR1 is SGHKS and CDR2 is YYEKEE (reference sequence). V was cut by 0 bases and J by 6 bases, with 12 bases left in between. The CDR3 loop reads CASSLGGRAYEKLFF. CDR3 DNA sequence: TGTGCCAGCAGCTTGGGCGGCAGGGCTTATGAAAAACTGTTTTTT.

The chain carries TRBV7-2 and TRBJ2-5, with D hard to call. Germline V gene sequence: CDR1 SGHTA, CDR2 FQGNSA. The CDR3 consists of 11 residues. V shed 5 bases and J shed 5 bases, with 6 bases lying between them. CDR3 in amino acids: CASSPAETQYF. The CDR3 DNA sequence: TGTGCCAGCAGCCCCGCGGAGACCCAGTACTTC.

V is TRBV28 and J is TRBJ1-2; D is unclear. The CDR3 runs to 12 residues. CDR1 MDHEN and CDR2 SYDVKM come from the germline V gene. V was trimmed by 2 bases and J by 7 bases, leaving 8 bases between them. Here the CDR3 DNA reads TGTGCCAGCAGTTTAACGTCGGGTGGCTACACCTTC. Protein: CASSLTSGGYTF.

The chain couples TRBV19 to TRBJ2-1; no firm D call. V lost 4 bases, J lost 9 bases, and 7 bases lay in between. The CDR3 contains 11 residues. CDR1 and CDR2 (germline): LNHDA, SQIVND (reference sequence). CDR3 nucleotide sequence: TGTGCCAGTAGTAATGCGTTTGAGCAGTTCTTC. This sequence encodes CASSNAFEQFF.

The sample holds a few counts of this clone. The chain carries TRBV7-8 and TRBJ1-5; 7 bases fit TRBD1. With V trimmed by 0 bases and J by 5 bases, 10 bases remained unmatched. The V gene's germline CDR1 is SGHVS and CDR2 FQNEAQ. The CDR3 totals 17 residues. The CDR3 loop is CASSLAVQGGLYQPQHF. The CDR3 DNA sequence: TGTGCCAGCAGCTTAGCCGTCCAGGGGGGCCTTTATCAGCCCCAGCATTTT.